The sequence of this T cell receptor beta chain was determined in a study of cytomegalovirus exposure and HLA in healthy donors. Regarding the study as a whole: In an earlier analysis, most TCR beta V segments were productive about 87% or about 30% of the time. Researchers reported that a few CMV-associated chains were confirmed in vitro as CMV antigen-specific. Cytomegalovirus-associated TCR beta chains were listed, numbering under 200. Sequencing likely caused a cluster of highly shared sequence variants.

This CDR3 is built from 14 residues. The ends were cut back, 4 bases at V and 0 bases at J, with 10 bases in the middle. Germline CDR1 is SGHRS and CDR2 is YFSETQ. To note about this clone: No antigen is known for it.

60 Vbeta and 13 Jbeta primers were used in PCR. Clones were sequenced by immunoSEQ multiplex PCR, and TCRdb holds only the in-frame ones, with some missing. Of about 170,000 clones listed, around 80% are singletons. Sample: PBMCs. The TCR comes from a woman between 45 and 60 years old in good health and CMV-seronegative. This chain connects TRBV5-1 to TRBJ1-1, with D possibly TRBD1 on 5 matching bases. In DNA form, the CDR3 reads TGCGCCAGCAGCACGACAGTCCTGAACACTGAAGCTTTCTTT. It is translated as CASSTTVLNTEAFF.